These T cell receptor beta chains were read from a single sample in a study of neurological immune-mediated disorders. One entry per CDR3 protein results from TCRdb running MiXCR on the 5' RACE reads. The profile covers tens of thousands of distinct CDR3 sequences, with approximately 9.2% appearing a single time and 1.9% taken by the ten largest. Sequencing was carried out using PBMCs. These receptors were taken from a woman aged 40-49 years in good health. The CDR3 runs from the conserved cysteine through the conserved F or W. The order of the fields is J gene, D gene, clone size, V gene, CDR3 DNA, CDR3 protein. A D gene is named only where the DNA matches it firmly. Expanded clones are given a class, and other clones once, few, many or no size at all.

j_gene: TRBJ1-1; d_gene: NA; abundance: few; v_gene: TRBV5-1; CDR3nt: TGCGCCAGCAGCTTGGAGGATGAAGCTTTCTTT; CDR3aa: CASSLEDEAFF
j_gene: TRBJ2-2; d_gene: NA; abundance: many; v_gene: TRBV10-3; CDR3nt: TGTGCCATCAGTGAGAGGGGCACCGGGGAGCTGTTTTTT; CDR3aa: CAISERGTGELFF
j_gene: TRBJ2-1; d_gene: NA; abundance: few; v_gene: TRBV7-3; CDR3nt: TGTGCCAGCAGCTTAACGTTCAGCAGCAATGAGCAGTTCTTC; CDR3aa: CASSLTFSSNEQFF
j_gene: TRBJ1-5; d_gene: NA; abundance: few; v_gene: TRBV24-1; CDR3nt: TGTGCCACCAGTGATAAAACTAGGGCGGCCAATCAGCCCCAGCATTTT; CDR3aa: CATSDKTRAANQPQHF
j_gene: TRBJ2-1; d_gene: NA; abundance: many; v_gene: TRBV5-1; CDR3nt: TGCGCCAGCAGCTTGAACTCCTACAATGAGCAGTTCTTC; CDR3aa: CASSLNSYNEQFF
j_gene: TRBJ2-3; d_gene: TRBD2; abundance: many; v_gene: TRBV12-3/TRBV12-4; CDR3nt: TGTGCCAGCAGTTTTAAAGCGGGATCCACAGATACGCAGTATTTT; CDR3aa: CASSFKAGSTDTQYF
j_gene: TRBJ1-2; d_gene: NA; abundance: many; v_gene: TRBV6-6; CDR3nt: TGTGCCAGCAGTTACCGGGATGGGTCCTATGGCTACACCTTC; CDR3aa: CASSYRDGSYGYTF
j_gene: TRBJ2-5; d_gene: TRBD2; abundance: many; v_gene: TRBV5-1; CDR3nt: TGCGCCAGCAGCTCCCTAGCGGGAGAAGAGACCCAGTACTTC; CDR3aa: CASSSLAGEETQYF
j_gene: TRBJ1-1; d_gene: TRBD1; abundance: many; v_gene: TRBV7-8; CDR3nt: TGTGCCAGCAGCTTAGGACAGGGAATCACTGAAGCTTTCTTT; CDR3aa: CASSLGQGITEAFF
j_gene: TRBJ2-2; d_gene: TRBD1; abundance: many; v_gene: TRBV20-1; CDR3nt: TGCAGTGCTGCACAGGGGGCTGGGAACACCGGGGAGCTGTTTTTT; CDR3aa: CSAAQGAGNTGELFF
j_gene: TRBJ1-5; d_gene: NA; abundance: many; v_gene: TRBV4-1; CDR3nt: TGCGCCAGCAGCCAAGGAAGTCCTTATAGCAATCAGCCCCAGCATTTT; CDR3aa: CASSQGSPYSNQPQHF
j_gene: TRBJ2-2; d_gene: NA; abundance: NA; v_gene: TRBV6-2/TRBV6-3; CDR3nt: TGTGCCAGCGGTTACTCGCTTCATGGAATCCGGGAGCTGTTTTTT; CDR3aa: CASGYSLHGIRELFF
j_gene: TRBJ1-1; d_gene: TRBD1; abundance: many; v_gene: TRBV29-1; CDR3nt: TGCAGCGTCACAGGGGAGAACACTGAAGCTTTCTTT; CDR3aa: CSVTGENTEAFF
j_gene: TRBJ2-1; d_gene: TRBD2; abundance: many; v_gene: TRBV6-2/TRBV6-3; CDR3nt: TGTGCCAGCAGTCGGACTAGCGGGGCCTACAATGAGCAGTTCTTC; CDR3aa: CASSRTSGAYNEQFF
j_gene: TRBJ2-3; d_gene: NA; abundance: many; v_gene: TRBV15; CDR3nt: TGTGCCACCAGCAGAGAGGAGACAGGTACGCAGTATTTT; CDR3aa: CATSREETGTQYF
j_gene: TRBJ2-1; d_gene: NA; abundance: NA; v_gene: TRBV5-1; CDR3nt: TGCGCCAGCAGCCTGGGCGGGCTCTACAATGAGCAGTTCTTC; CDR3aa: CASSLGGLYNEQFF
j_gene: TRBJ1-2; d_gene: NA; abundance: many; v_gene: TRBV18; CDR3nt: TGTGCCACCGCACCGTTCGGACGCGAAGCTAACTATGGCTACACCTTC; CDR3aa: CATAPFGREANYGYTF
j_gene: TRBJ1-2; d_gene: NA; abundance: many; v_gene: TRBV20-1; CDR3nt: TGCAGTGCTGTGTCCGAGGCGGGCTACACCTTC; CDR3aa: CSAVSEAGYTF
j_gene: TRBJ2-7; d_gene: TRBD1; abundance: many; v_gene: TRBV12-3/TRBV12-4; CDR3nt: TGTGCCAGCAATTCCCGGACAGGGGGCGTCTACGAGCAGTACTTC; CDR3aa: CASNSRTGGVYEQYF
j_gene: TRBJ2-6; d_gene: TRBD2; abundance: many; v_gene: TRBV9; CDR3nt: TGTGCCAGCAGCGTACTTGGACTAGCGCCCGGGGCCAACGTCCTGACTTTC; CDR3aa: CASSVLGLAPGANVLTF
j_gene: TRBJ2-1; d_gene: TRBD2; abundance: many; v_gene: TRBV12-3/TRBV12-4; CDR3nt: TGTGCCAGCAGTGTCCGGGGGGTTAGCGGGTGGAATGAGCAGTTCTTC; CDR3aa: CASSVRGVSGWNEQFF
j_gene: TRBJ1-2; d_gene: NA; abundance: many; v_gene: TRBV30; CDR3nt: TGTGCCTGGAGTGTGGGGGACACGGCAGGTGGCTACACCTTC; CDR3aa: CAWSVGDTAGGYTF
j_gene: TRBJ2-7; d_gene: NA; abundance: few; v_gene: TRBV10-3; CDR3nt: TGTGCCATCAGCCAGGATGTCCCTTACGAGCAGTACTTC; CDR3aa: CAISQDVPYEQYF
j_gene: TRBJ2-1; d_gene: TRBD2; abundance: many; v_gene: TRBV7-8; CDR3nt: TGTGCCAGCAGCTTTAGTAAACTAGCGGGGCTCCACAATGAGCAGTTCTTC; CDR3aa: CASSFSKLAGLHNEQFF
j_gene: TRBJ2-7; d_gene: TRBD2; abundance: many; v_gene: TRBV27; CDR3nt: TGTGCCAGCAGCACTAGCGGGCCTAGGTACGAGCAGTACTTC; CDR3aa: CASSTSGPRYEQYF
j_gene: TRBJ1-4; d_gene: NA; abundance: many; v_gene: TRBV5-8; CDR3nt: TGTGCCAGCAGTCCCCCCGACGGGAGAACTAATGAAAAACTGTTTTTT; CDR3aa: CASSPPDGRTNEKLFF
j_gene: TRBJ2-1; d_gene: TRBD2; abundance: many; v_gene: TRBV4-3; CDR3nt: TGCGCCAGCAGCCAAGGACTAGCGGTCGACCCCTACAATGAGCAGTTCTTC; CDR3aa: CASSQGLAVDPYNEQFF
j_gene: TRBJ2-7; d_gene: TRBD2; abundance: many; v_gene: TRBV9; CDR3nt: TGTGCCAGCAGCGTGGGAGCGGGAGGATACGAGCAGTACTTC; CDR3aa: CASSVGAGGYEQYF
j_gene: TRBJ1-2; d_gene: NA; abundance: many; v_gene: TRBV12-3/TRBV12-4; CDR3nt: TGTGCCAGCAGTTTATTCTCCTACCAACAACATAAACCCTACACCTTC; CDR3aa: CASSLFSYQQHKPYTF
j_gene: TRBJ2-5; d_gene: NA; abundance: many; v_gene: TRBV20-1; CDR3nt: TGCAGTGCTAACTACGGGGAGACCCAGTACTTC; CDR3aa: CSANYGETQYF
j_gene: TRBJ2-2; d_gene: TRBD2; abundance: few; v_gene: TRBV6-4; CDR3nt: TGTGCCAGCAGTAGACTAGCGGGAGACACCGGGGAGCTGTTTTTT; CDR3aa: CASSRLAGDTGELFF
j_gene: TRBJ1-2; d_gene: NA; abundance: many; v_gene: TRBV9; CDR3nt: TGTGCCAGTAGCGTGGGGCCCGGGACTCACTATGGCTACACCTTC; CDR3aa: CASSVGPGTHYGYTF
j_gene: TRBJ2-7; d_gene: TRBD2; abundance: many; v_gene: TRBV29-1; CDR3nt: TGCAGCGCAGGGACTAGCGGCTACGAGCAGTACTTC; CDR3aa: CSAGTSGYEQYF
j_gene: TRBJ1-1; d_gene: NA; abundance: many; v_gene: TRBV9; CDR3nt: TGTGCCAGCAGCGTAGTTGGGGAGAACACTGAAGCTTTCTTT; CDR3aa: CASSVVGENTEAFF
j_gene: TRBJ2-1; d_gene: TRBD1; abundance: many; v_gene: TRBV15; CDR3nt: TGTGCCACCAGCATCCGGGACAGGGTGAGCAATGAGCAGTTCTTC; CDR3aa: CATSIRDRVSNEQFF
j_gene: TRBJ2-5; d_gene: NA; abundance: many; v_gene: TRBV30; CDR3nt: TGTGCCTGGAGTGTGGAGGATTATACCCAGTACTTC; CDR3aa: CAWSVEDYTQYF
j_gene: TRBJ1-1; d_gene: NA; abundance: many; v_gene: TRBV18; CDR3nt: TGTGCCAGCTCGTCGTTTGGAACTGAAGCTTTCTTT; CDR3aa: CASSSFGTEAFF
j_gene: TRBJ2-7; d_gene: NA; abundance: many; v_gene: TRBV5-5; CDR3nt: TGTGCCAGCAGCTTGAGGACATTTGGCGAGCAGTACTTC; CDR3aa: CASSLRTFGEQYF